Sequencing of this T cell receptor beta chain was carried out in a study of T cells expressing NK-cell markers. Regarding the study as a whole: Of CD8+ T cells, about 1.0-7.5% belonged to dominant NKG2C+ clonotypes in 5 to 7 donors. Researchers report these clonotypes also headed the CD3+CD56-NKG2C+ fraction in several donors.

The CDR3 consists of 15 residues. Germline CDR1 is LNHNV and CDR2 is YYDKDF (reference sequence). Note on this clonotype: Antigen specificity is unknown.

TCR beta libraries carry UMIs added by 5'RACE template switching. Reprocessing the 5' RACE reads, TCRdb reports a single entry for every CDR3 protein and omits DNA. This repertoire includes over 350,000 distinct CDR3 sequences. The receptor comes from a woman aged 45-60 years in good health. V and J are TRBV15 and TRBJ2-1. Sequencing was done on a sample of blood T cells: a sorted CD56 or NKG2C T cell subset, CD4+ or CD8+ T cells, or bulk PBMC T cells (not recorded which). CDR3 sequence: CATSRDSSADNEQFF.